Below are 16 T cell receptor beta chains sequenced from a single sample in a study of beta chain features in type 1 diabetes. All of the isolated RNA was reverse transcribed, so expressed TCRB transcripts were sequenced. The assay was immunoSEQ multiplex PCR, and TCRdb's table has in-frame clones only and misses some. This repertoire shows about 740,000 clones, about an eighth found once; its top ten account for approximately 0.022%. For these TCRs, the target antigens are not known. Study results and limitations: Shorter TCRB CDR3s, moderately but significantly so, marked every one of the four CD4+ subsets in Type 1 diabetes patients.

The sample consisted of naive CD4+ T cells from blood. The receptor source for this set is a man aged 18 to 35 with type 1 diabetes.

This clone was counted a few times. This chain connects TRBV7-6 to TRBJ1-6; D is perhaps TRBD1 (6 bases). Trimming took 3 bases from V and 2 from J, leaving 11 bases between them. Germline V gene data show CDR1 as SGHVS and CDR2 as FNYEAQ. This CDR3 contains 16 residues. In DNA, the CDR3 is TGTGCCAGCAGCTTTGGGGGGCCCCCCTATAATTCACCCCTCCACTTT. Translating it yields CASSFGGPPYNSPLHF.

V and J are TRBV11-1 and TRBJ2-1; TRBD2 agrees at 11 bases. The V gene's germline CDR1 is SGHAT and CDR2 FQDESV (reference sequence). The CDR3 sequence is 16 residues long. The V and J ends lost 5 bases and 3 bases, in that order; junction bases with no gene match: 6. CDR3 protein: CASSPRSGGVYNEQFF. The CDR3 DNA reads as TGTGCCAGCAGCCCCCGTAGCGGGGGGGTCTACAATGAGCAGTTCTTC.

This rearrangement joins TRBV7-2 to TRBJ1-1; D call uncertain. Germline CDR1 and CDR2: SGHTA and FQGNSA. Trimming left V 3 bases short and J 4 bases short, with 12 bases between. The CDR3 is 14 amino acids. The CDR3 region is CASSFLVGSTEAFF. DNA for the CDR3: TGTGCCAGCAGCTTCCTCGTGGGGAGCACTGAAGCTTTCTTT.

The chain carries TRBV4-2 and TRBJ2-3; 10 nucleotides align to TRBD2. J lost 5 bases, V lost 0 bases, and 2 bases had no gene match. Germline CDR1 LGHNA, CDR2 YNFKEQ. The CDR3 length is 15 residues. This CDR3 is CASSQDQRGGDTQYF. Written as DNA, the CDR3 is TGTGCCAGCAGCCAAGATCAGCGGGGGGGAGATACGCAGTATTTT.

This clone was detected only a few times. The genes are TRBV6-1 and TRBJ2-2, with 9 bases lining up with TRBD1. The germline V gene encodes CDR1 MNHNS and CDR2 SASEGT. V trimming: 6 bases; J trimming: 8 bases; junction bases outside the gene matches: 10. The CDR3 sequence is 15 residues long. CDR3 loop: CASRDRDRAAGELFF. CDR3 DNA sequence: TGTGCCAGCAGAGACCGGGACAGGGCGGCTGGGGAGCTGTTTTTT.

This clone appeared a few times. The genes are TRBV30 and TRBJ1-1, with TRBD1 as a possible D gene (5 bases). CDR3 length: 14 residues. V was trimmed by 2 bases and J by 2 bases, leaving 12 bases between them. Germline assignment: CDR1 GTSNPN and CDR2 SVGIG (reference sequence). CDR3 nucleotide sequence: TGTGCCTGGAGTTATGGGGGAGTAAACACTGAAGCTTTCTTT. Its protein is CAWSYGGVNTEAFF. Drawing the rest from reference TRBV30 and TRBJ1-1, the complete variable domain is SQTIHQWPATLVQPVGSPLSLECTVEGTSNPNLYWYRQAAGRGLQLLFYSVGIGQISSEVPQNLSASRPQDRQFILSSKKLLLSDSGFYLCAWSYGGVNTEAFFGQGTRLTVV.

The chain uses TRBV6-1 and TRBJ2-3; D tentatively fits TRBD1 or TRBD2 (6 bases each). The CDR3 runs 15 residues. Deletions cut 0 bases from V and 5 bases from J, with 12 bases between. Germline CDR1 is MNHNS and CDR2 is SASEGT. In nucleotides, the CDR3 is TGTGCCAGCAGTGAAGCGGGGGGCCTTCGAGATACGCAGTATTTT. Amino acids: CASSEAGGLRDTQYF.

This chain uses TRBV23-1 with TRBJ1-1, with D hard to call. TRBV23-1 is given ORF status, its function remaining uncertain. The V end was cut by 1 base, the J end by 1 base, with 7 bases between. This CDR3 contains 14 residues. Here the CDR3 reads CASSQLGGNTEAFF. The CDR3 DNA is TGCGCCAGCAGTCAATTGGGAGGGAACACTGAAGCTTTCTTT.

The chain joins TRBV13 to TRBJ2-2; 7 bases agree with TRBD1. Germline CDR1 and CDR2: PRHDT and FYEKMQ (reference sequence). V shed 4 bases, J shed 2 bases, and the junction held 4 bases outside the gene matches. The CDR3 runs to 15 residues. As DNA, the CDR3 is TGTGCCAGCAGCTCCGGGACAGCCAACACCGGGGAGCTGTTTTTT. Protein: CASSSGTANTGELFF.

The chain employs TRBV6-6 and TRBJ2-5; TRBD2 agrees at 7 bases. CDR1 is MNHNY and CDR2 is SVGAGI in the germline V gene (reference sequence). The CDR3 consists of 15 residues. The V segment lost 11 bases and the J segment 3 bases; nucleotides outside the gene matches: 15. The CDR3 DNA sequence: TGTGCCTCAGGTGGGGGTTCGGCGGGGGAAGAGACCCAGTACTTC. This translates into CASGGGSAGEETQYF.

There are a few counts of this clone. The chain combines TRBV11-2 with TRBJ1-1, with D uncertain. Trimming took 3 bases from V and 4 from J, leaving 15 bases between them. This CDR3 is built from 15 residues. The germline V gene encodes CDR1 SGHAT and CDR2 FQNNGV. The DNA for the CDR3 is TGTGCCAGCAGCTTTACAGCGTCAGCGGGCACTGAAGCTTTCTTT. Translating gives CASSFTASAGTEAFF.

This clone has just a few counts. The chain employs TRBV25-1 and TRBJ2-5; TRBD1 matches at 7 bases. The CDR3 loop spans 17 amino acids. After removal of 0 bases from V and 4 bases from J, the junction contained 11 bases not matched to a gene. The germline V gene encodes CDR1 MGHDK and CDR2 SYGVNS. In DNA, the CDR3 is TGTGCCAGCAGTGAATATAGGGCGGACAGGACTCGAGAGACCCAGTACTTC. Amino acid sequence: CASSEYRADRTRETQYF. The complete variable domain, with remaining parts taken from reference TRBV25-1 and TRBJ2-5, reads EADIYQTPRYLVIGTGKKITLECSQTMGHDKMYWYQQDPGMELHLIHYSYGVNSTEKGDLSSESTVSRIRTEHFPLTLESARPSHTSQYLCASSEYRADRTRETQYFGPGTRLLVL.

This clone was seen a few times. V is TRBV28 and J is TRBJ1-2; D gene ambiguous. The CDR3 sequence is 15 residues long. Trimming removed 5 bases at V and 5 bases at J, with 18 bases between. From germline, CDR1 is MDHEN and CDR2 SYDVKM. CDR3 sequence reads: CASSLPPRGQYGYTF. The CDR3 DNA is TGTGCCAGCAGTCTCCCCCCCAGAGGTCAATATGGCTACACCTTC.

The J gene is TRBJ1-2, the V gene TRBV19; D may be TRBD1 (6 bases). V shed 9 bases and J shed 11 bases, with 16 bases lying between them. Per germline, CDR1 LNHDA and CDR2 SQIVND (reference sequence). The CDR3 runs to 11 residues. The CDR3 bases are TGTGCCAGCGTCCAGGGGTCGTCATACACCTTC. Translation: CASVQGSSYTF.

The gene calls are TRBV7-8 and TRBJ2-3, with 8 bases matching TRBD2. Trimming at V came to 5 bases and at J to 6 bases, leaving 10 bases not matched to a gene. The germline V gene has CDR1 SGHVS and CDR2 FQNEAQ. The CDR3 is made up of 15 amino acids. CDR3 coding DNA: TGTGCCAGCAGCCGAAGCGGGGGAGCAATGGATACGCAGTATTTT. Protein: CASSRSGGAMDTQYF.

This chain connects TRBV7-9 to TRBJ2-1; no firm D call. The CDR3 is 12 amino acids. Germline CDR1 and CDR2: SEHNR and FQNEAQ (reference sequence). Trimming left V 5 bases short and J 10 bases short, with 12 bases between. CDR3 coding DNA: TGTGCCAGCAGCGAATCCAGACGGGAGCAGTTCTTC. As protein: CASSESRREQFF.